This TCR beta chain was sequenced in a study of T cells in Graves' hyperthyroidism and ophthalmopathy. Concerning this clonotype: Its target is not known. This may stem from a read error, because a much larger clone lies one nucleotide away. The conserved final phenylalanine or tryptophan is absent from the CDR3, which likely points to a read error.

Whole-study results and caveats: Appearing also in blood were most of the thyroid clonotypes expanded above 0.001.

RNA transcripts served as the template for amplifying TCR beta CDR3 regions. With the HTBI primer set, the TCR CDR3 went through a first round of RT-PCR. TCRdb re-called the multiplex PCR reads through MiXCR, storing one row per CDR3 protein. This table holds around 300,000 distinct CDR3 sequences, roughly 15% found once. The specimen sequenced was blood. This TCR derives from a woman between 45 and 65 years old with Graves' hyperthyroidism that later progressed to Graves' ophthalmopathy.

This chain's CDR3 is CASSEVGGGEQYL. The CDR3 region has the DNA TGTGCCAGCAGTGAAGTAGGAGGGGGCGAGCAGTACCTC. The V gene is TRBV2, the J gene TRBJ2-7; TRBD1 or TRBD2 may be the D gene (6 bases each). This CDR3 comprises 13 residues. Between the trimmed V and J ends, which lost 1 base and 6 bases, there was a span of 10 bases. Germline V gives CDR1 SNHLY, CDR2 FYNNEI.